Included here is one TCR beta chain sequence, with context. Its antigen is still unknown. This record comes from a study of T cells in Graves' hyperthyroidism and ophthalmopathy. The CDR3 extends over 14 amino acids. Trimming took 2 bases from V and 8 from J, leaving 10 bases between them. Germline assignment: CDR1 MNHEY and CDR2 SMNVEV (reference sequence). Amplification yielded TCR beta CDR3 regions, with RNA transcripts as the source. A first-round RT-PCR of the TCR CDR3 used the HTBI primer set. TCRdb used MiXCR to reprocess the multiplex PCR reads, holding one entry per CDR3 protein. The sample yields more than 500,000 distinct CDR3 sequences, roughly 15% seen once. Findings and limits, study-wide: Most thyroid clonotypes that were expanded above 0.001 also turned up in blood.

The gene calls are TRBV27 and TRBJ1-6, with a possible D match to TRBD1 (6 bases). The source of this sequence is a woman in her forties with Graves' ophthalmopathy. Sequencing was performed on blood. The CDR3 loop is CASSLKGDYSPLHF. CDR3 nucleotide sequence: TGTGCCAGCAGTTTAAAGGGGGATTATTCACCCCTCCACTTT.